A selection of T cell receptor beta chains follows, all from one sample in a study of shared clonotypes between healthy human individuals. The repertoire was sequenced with immunoSEQ multiplex PCR; TCRdb's copy has only in-frame clones and lacks some. The table includes 2 million to 2.5 million clones, 80% to 95% detected once. Source material: naive CD4+ T cells from PBMCs. These receptors originate from a man between 18 and 29 years old in good health. Some clones in this sample may be carry-over from other donors' samples. Both conserved end residues are part of each CDR3. D genes are given only for firm matches. Expanded clones get a size class; other rows say once, few or many, or leave the size out.

TRBJ2-7 TRBD2 TRBV7-9 - CASSLALTSGSDEQYF TGTGCCAGCAGCTTAGCCCTGACTAGCGGGAGTGACGAGCAGTACTTC
TRBJ2-3 - TRBV6-5 - CASATPGGDTQYF TGTGCCAGCGCGACACCAGGTGGGGATACGCAGTATTTT
TRBJ2-7 - TRBV6-1 - CASSRGPISYEQYF TGTGCCAGCAGTCGGGGGCCGATATCCTACGAGCAGTACTTC
TRBJ1-1 - TRBV7-2 few CASNEQVSKFEAFF TGTGCCAGCAACGAACAGGTCAGCAAATTCGAAGCTTTCTTT
TRBJ1-1 - TRBV7-2 - CASSLLGGNTEAFF TGTGCCAGCAGCTTACTGGGAGGGAACACTGAAGCTTTCTTT
TRBJ1-2 TRBD1 TRBV28 - CASSLSPDRVHGYTF TGTGCCAGCAGTTTATCCCCCGACAGGGTTCATGGCTACACCTTC
TRBJ2-7 - TRBV11-2 - CASTPTSISEQYF TGTGCCAGCACCCCGACTAGTATCTCCGAGCAGTACTTC
TRBJ2-2 TRBD2 TRBV5-4 - CASSTGLAETGELFF TGTGCCAGCAGCACTGGACTAGCGGAGACCGGGGAGCTGTTTTTT
TRBJ2-4 - TRBV29-1 - CSAGGTKNIQYF TGCAGCGCCGGCGGTACCAAAAACATTCAGTACTTC
TRBJ2-7 - TRBV2 - CASTPAYEQYF TGTGCCAGCACCCCCGCCTACGAGCAGTACTTC
TRBJ2-1 - TRBV4-2 - CASSLDSLSYNEQFF TGTGCCAGCAGCCTCGACTCCCTCTCCTACAATGAGCAGTTCTTC
TRBJ1-1 - TRBV2 - CASGMRQNTEAFF TGTGCCAGCGGGATGAGACAGAACACTGAAGCTTTCTTT
TRBJ1-1 - TRBV28 - CASAVRESSGGAFF TGTGCCAGCGCCGTTAGGGAAAGCTCTGGAGGAGCTTTCTTT
TRBJ2-7 - TRBV21-1 - CASSKVHPAGGPYPPTNEQYF TGTGCCAGCAGCAAAGTCCACCCAGCGGGAGGGCCCTACCCCCCCACTAACGAGCAGTACTTC
TRBJ2-7 - TRBV28 - CASSLILRAGPPFRQYF TGTGCCAGCAGTTTGATCCTTAGGGCGGGCCCACCGTTTAGGCAGTACTTC
TRBJ2-4 TRBD2 TRBV9 - CASSPTWTSGRTDIQYF TGTGCCAGCAGCCCTACCTGGACTAGCGGGAGGACGGACATTCAGTACTTC
TRBJ2-1 - TRBV11-2 - CASGTGGMTEQFF TGTGCCAGCGGCACTGGGGGGATGACTGAGCAGTTCTTC
TRBJ2-7 - TRBV5-1 - CASRRDGQSYGQYF TGCGCCAGCAGACGCGACGGCCAATCTTATGGGCAGTACTTC